Below are 17 T cell receptor beta chains sequenced from a single sample in a study of T cells in Graves' hyperthyroidism and ophthalmopathy. It was RNA transcripts that yielded the amplified TCR beta CDR3 regions. The primer set for the first-round RT-PCR of the TCR CDR3 was HTBI. Using its own MiXCR run on the multiplex PCR reads, TCRdb lists one record per CDR3 protein. The sample comprises 750,000 to 900,000 distinct CDR3 sequences, about 38% of which are singletons, and about 8.9% rests with the top ten. The sample comprised blood. The receptors here all came from a man between 18 and 35 years old with Graves' hyperthyroidism.

This clonotype was found a few times. J is TRBJ1-1 and V is TRBV7-9, with unresolved D. V lost 6 bases and J 0 bases, leaving 17 bases between the germline ends. The CDR3 covers 16 residues. Germline CDR1 reads SEHNR; CDR2 reads FQNEAQ (reference sequence). This CDR3 reads CASSYSWASLNTEAFF. CDR3 bases: TGTGCCAGCAGTTACTCGTGGGCATCATTGAACACTGAAGCTTTCTTT.

V is TRBV12-3 or TRBV12-4 and J is TRBJ2-7, with TRBD1 matching 7 bases. There are 14 residues in the CDR3. The J segment lost 3 bases and the V segment lost 6 bases, leaving 8 bases of the junction unmatched. The DNA of the CDR3 is TGTGCCAGCAGCACCGGGACAGCTAACTACGAGCAGTACTTC. Translating gives CASSTGTANYEQYF.

This clonotype was counted a single time. This chain connects TRBV4-3 to TRBJ1-1, with no clear D. The CDR3 spans 15 residues. The V gene lost 4 bases and the J gene lost 2 bases, with 14 bases spanning the gap. In germline, CDR1 is LGHNA, CDR2 YSLEER. The CDR3 loop is CASSPQERANTEAFF. Here the CDR3 DNA reads TGCGCCAGCAGCCCCCAAGAGAGAGCTAACACTGAAGCTTTCTTT.

J is TRBJ1-2 and V is TRBV10-3; a weak D match, TRBD1 (6 bases). Germline loops: CDR1 ENHRY, CDR2 SYGVKD. V lost 11 bases to trimming and J lost 8 bases, with 21 bases between them. The CDR3 has 13 amino acids. CDR3 in DNA: TGTGCCGCTAACAGAAATGGGGACAAAGGCTACACCTTC. Its translation: CAANRNGDKGYTF.

The J gene is TRBJ2-7, the V gene TRBV11-2, with 11 positions matching TRBD1. This CDR3 spans 16 amino acids. Looked up from germline, CDR1 is SGHAT and CDR2 is FQNNGV. With 5 bases clipped from V and 3 bases from J, the junction kept 9 bases outside the gene matches. DNA for the CDR3: TGTGCCAGCAGCAACCCGGGACAGGGGGGGGGCTACGAGCAGTACTTC. It specifies CASSNPGQGGGYEQYF.

This clonotype was counted at least ten times. The chain is built from TRBV19 and TRBJ1-5, with D hard to call. Germline lookup yields CDR1 LNHDA and CDR2 SQIVND (reference sequence). Between the trimmed V and J ends, which lost 6 bases and 2 bases, there was a span of 11 bases. The CDR3 extends over 14 amino acids. CDR3 sequence: CASSSSLGNQPQHF. For the CDR3, the DNA is TGTGCCAGTAGCTCAAGTCTTGGCAATCAGCCCCAGCATTTT.

Concerning this clonotype itself: The junction does not match germline at one end; this may be a read error. V and J are TRBV2 and TRBJ2-5; no reliable D call. CDR1 is SNHLY, CDR2 FYNNEI, per germline. The CDR3 is 14 residues long. The CDR3 here is CACSDWVGEETQYF. The CDR3 nucleotides read TGTGCCTGCAGTGATTGGGTCGGAGAGGAGACCCAGTACTTC.

This clonotype was seen many times. This chain links TRBV12-3 or TRBV12-4 with TRBJ1-2; no clear D. Trimming removed 11 bases from V and 0 bases from J, with 13 bases in between. The CDR3 has 13 amino acids. Here the CDR3 reads CASRMTANYGYTF. CDR3 bases: TGTGCCTCCCGCATGACGGCTAACTATGGCTACACCTTC.

This clonotype was observed many times. The chain employs TRBV7-9 and TRBJ1-3, with D unresolved. The CDR3 is 13 residues long. Trimming shortened V by 9 bases and J by 4 bases, and 13 bases separated the two germline ends. Germline V lookup: CDR1 SEHNR, CDR2 FQNEAQ (reference sequence). The CDR3 region is CASSLGRGNTIYF. CDR3 in DNA: TGTGCCAGTAGTCTTGGTCGAGGAAACACCATATATTTT.

In its sample, this clonotype was seen many times. The gene calls are TRBV7-9 and TRBJ1-1; tentatively, D is TRBD1 (6 bases). Germline assignment: CDR1 SEHNR and CDR2 FQNEAQ (reference sequence). V shed 3 bases and J shed 5 bases, with 13 bases lying between them. The CDR3 extends over 14 amino acids. The CDR3: CASSLPGGRTEAFF. The CDR3, as DNA: TGTGCCAGCAGCTTGCCGGGGGGGCGGACTGAAGCTTTCTTT.

This clonotype was recorded a few times. The chain is built from TRBV20-1 and TRBJ2-5, with no clear D. Germline CDR1 reads DFQATT; CDR2 reads SNEGSKA (reference sequence). The germline V and J ends were trimmed by 5 bases and 4 bases, with 8 bases remaining between them. This CDR3 is built from 11 residues. The CDR3 region is CSAAPLETQYF. The CDR3 region has the DNA TGCAGTGCTGCCCCCCTAGAGACCCAGTACTTC.

Only a few counts were recorded for this clonotype. The chain has TRBV7-9 and TRBJ2-7; D unclear. This CDR3 is built from 17 residues. The germline V and J ends were trimmed by 1 base and 0 bases, with 16 bases remaining between them. Germline lookup yields CDR1 SEHNR and CDR2 FQNEAQ (reference sequence). The CDR3 here is CASSLGSVGRSSYEQYF. The DNA for the CDR3 is TGTGCCAGCAGCTTAGGATCGGTCGGCCGAAGCTCCTACGAGCAGTACTTC.

This clonotype was seen a single time. The V call is TRBV20-1, the J call TRBJ2-5; 8 positions agree with TRBD1. The V gene's germline CDR1 is DFQATT and CDR2 SNEGSKA (reference sequence). This CDR3 spans 14 amino acids. Germline trimming cut 3 bases from V and 5 bases from J; bases unmatched to any gene: 8. The CDR3 bases are TGCAGTGCTAGGGGAGACAGGGGTGGGGAGACCCAGTACTTC. Encoded protein: CSARGDRGGETQYF.

Details on this clonotype: One base away lies a much larger clone, so this may be a sequencing read error. The chain carries TRBV29-1 and TRBJ2-7, with 10 nucleotides matching TRBD2. Germline V gene data show CDR1 as SQVTM and CDR2 as ANQGSEA. CDR3 length: 13 residues. CDR3 nucleotides: TGCAGCGTTTCTAGCGGGAGTTTCTACGGGCAGTACTTC. It yields the protein CSVSSGSFYGQYF.

In this sample, this clonotype turned up once. The chain carries TRBV29-1 and TRBJ1-2, with D perhaps TRBD1 (6 bases). The length of the CDR3 is 14 residues. Germline V lookup: CDR1 SQVTM, CDR2 ANQGSEA. V gave up 3 bases and J gave up 3 bases, with 14 bases separating them. Here the CDR3 DNA reads TGCAGCGTTGACGGTTCCCCAGGGGACTATGGCTACACCTTC. Its translation: CSVDGSPGDYGYTF.

This sequence joins TRBV5-4 and TRBJ2-5, with TRBD2 matching over 8 bases. Trimming took 10 bases from V and 2 from J; bases not matched to a gene: 7. The germline V gene encodes CDR1 SGHNT and CDR2 YYREEE (reference sequence). The length of the CDR3 is 13 residues. DNA for the CDR3: TGTGCCTTCCGGGAGGGGATACAAGAGACCCAGTACTTC. Encoded protein: CAFREGIQETQYF.

V and J are TRBV29-1 and TRBJ1-1; D unresolved. There are 12 residues in the CDR3. V lost 5 bases to trimming and J lost 1 base, with 8 bases between them. Per germline, CDR1 SQVTM and CDR2 ANQGSEA. CDR3 sequence: CSVSGWNTEAFF. The CDR3 DNA reads TGCAGCGTTTCGGGGTGGAACACTGAAGCTTTCTTT.